Listed below are T cell receptor beta chains from one sample, sequenced in a study of blood T cell repertoires in COVID-19. Only in-frame clones appear in the TCRdb table, and some are missing; sequencing was by immunoSEQ multiplex PCR. The data contain about 250,000 clones, 80% to 90% of them seen just once; the ten biggest clones take up around 4.7%. The sample taken for sequencing was peripheral blood. These receptors were collected from a woman in her 70s with acute or convalescent COVID-19. Both conserved end residues are part of each CDR3. Each record gives: clone size, J gene, V gene, D gene, CDR3 protein, CDR3 DNA. D genes are given only for firm matches. A row's size may be missing; if present it is once, few, many or a size class.

-,TRBJ1-1,TRBV3-1/TRBV3-2,-,CASSPVGQGNTEAFF,TGTGCCAGCAGCCCAGTCGGGCAGGGAAACACTGAAGCTTTCTTT
-,TRBJ2-2,TRBV12-3/TRBV12-4,-,CATFQIPGELFF,TGTGCCACCTTCCAGATCCCCGGGGAGCTGTTTTTT
few,TRBJ2-7,TRBV6-1,TRBD1,CASSEWDRLAYEQYF,TGTGCCAGCAGTGAATGGGACAGATTAGCCTACGAGCAGTACTTC
-,TRBJ1-4,TRBV18,-,CASSRTESNEKLFF,TGTGCCAGCTCACGGACAGAGAGTAATGAAAAACTGTTTTTT
-,TRBJ1-3,TRBV5-5,-,CASSTGPTSGNTIYF,TGTGCCAGCAGCACAGGACCGACCTCTGGAAACACCATATATTTT
-,TRBJ1-2,TRBV5-1,-,CASSLDGDYGYTF,TGCGCCAGCAGCTTGGACGGAGACTATGGCTACACCTTC
-,TRBJ1-3,TRBV7-9,TRBD1,CASRPQGTVGNTIYF,TGTGCCAGCAGGCCACAGGGGACGGTCGGAAACACCATATATTTT
-,TRBJ1-6,TRBV6-1,-,CASSEEASSYNSPLHF,TGTGCCAGCAGTGAGGAGGCGAGCTCCTATAATTCACCCCTCCACTTT
-,TRBJ1-2,TRBV12-3/TRBV12-4,TRBD1,CASSTRQGGGYTF,TGTGCCAGCAGTACCCGACAGGGTGGAGGCTACACCTTC
-,TRBJ1-6,TRBV19,-,CASSIDWLSPLHF,TGTGCCAGTAGTATAGATTGGCTTTCACCCCTCCACTTT
few,TRBJ1-1,TRBV10-2,-,CARDGGLMNTEAFF,TGCGCCAGAGACGGGGGGCTTATGAACACTGAAGCTTTCTTT
few,TRBJ2-7,TRBV6-4,-,CASSDCEESYEQYF,TGTGCCAGCAGTGACTGTGAGGAATCCTACGAGCAGTACTTC
-,TRBJ1-2,TRBV5-8,TRBD1,CASSPVGQGIYGYTF,TGTGCCAGCAGCCCCGTGGGACAGGGTATCTATGGCTACACCTTC
-,TRBJ2-7,TRBV5-4,-,CASSLTGTNEQYF,TGTGCCAGCAGCTTGACAGGGACCAACGAGCAGTACTTC
-,TRBJ1-2,TRBV11-2,-,CASSSLQVLYGYTF,TGTGCCAGCAGCTCCTTACAGGTCCTCTATGGCTACACCTTC
-,TRBJ1-1,TRBV27,TRBD1,CASSLSKTGHSAFF,TGTGCCAGCAGTTTATCGAAGACAGGGCATTCAGCTTTCTTT
many,TRBJ1-2,TRBV10-3,TRBD1,CAISESGLGQGYGYTF,TGTGCCATCAGTGAGTCTGGATTGGGACAGGGCTATGGCTACACCTTC
-,TRBJ1-6,TRBV6-5,-,CASSYSRPSRGSPLHF,TGTGCCAGCAGTTACTCTCGACCAAGTCGCGGTTCACCCCTCCACTTT
once,TRBJ1-6,TRBV5-1,-,CASSLPQGDNSPLHF,TGCGCCAGCAGCTTGCCACAGGGAGACAATTCACCCCTCCACTTT
-,TRBJ2-3,TRBV10-3,TRBD1,CAISRDRGLDTQYF,TGTGCCATCAGCCGGGACAGGGGGTTGGATACGCAGTATTTT
-,TRBJ2-5,TRBV11-2,TRBD1,CASSNNPGGQETQYF,TGTGCCAGCAGCAACAATCCAGGGGGACAAGAGACCCAGTACTTC
-,TRBJ1-5,TRBV4-1,-,CASSQEQQGSVNQPQHF,TGCGCCAGCAGCCAGGAACAACAGGGAAGCGTCAATCAGCCCCAGCATTTT
-,TRBJ1-2,TRBV11-3,-,CASSRDDFYGYTF,TGTGCCAGCAGCCGCGATGACTTCTATGGCTACACCTTC
-,TRBJ2-5,TRBV2,-,CASSESWRGRGETQYF,TGTGCCAGCAGTGAAAGTTGGCGGGGCCGAGGAGAGACCCAGTACTTC
many,TRBJ2-5,TRBV6-2/TRBV6-3,TRBD1,CASSFLPGQGATLETQYF,TGTGCCAGCAGTTTTTTGCCGGGACAGGGGGCGACGTTAGAGACCCAGTACTTC
once,TRBJ2-3,TRBV24-1,-,CATSVPGADTQYF,TGTGCCACCAGTGTCCCAGGCGCAGATACGCAGTATTTT
-,TRBJ1-4,TRBV4-2,-,CASSQDLGEKLFF,TGTGCCAGCAGCCAAGATCTAGGTGAAAAACTGTTTTTT
-,TRBJ1-1,TRBV10-3,TRBD1,CAASGGTEAFF,TGTGCCGCCTCAGGGGGTACTGAAGCTTTCTTT
-,TRBJ1-2,TRBV18,-,CASSPSTGNYGYTF,TGTGCCAGCTCACCTTCGACGGGTAACTATGGCTACACCTTC
-,TRBJ1-2,TRBV6-5,TRBD1,CASIGTDGYGYTF,TGTGCCAGCATCGGGACAGATGGCTATGGCTACACCTTC
-,TRBJ2-3,TRBV5-1,-,CASSLNGVVTDTQYF,TGCGCCAGCAGCTTGAACGGGGTGGTAACAGATACGCAGTATTTT
few,TRBJ2-7,TRBV5-1,-,CASSSQGTNYEQYF,TGCGCCAGCAGCTCGCAGGGGACGAACTACGAGCAGTACTTC
-,TRBJ2-5,TRBV5-1,TRBD2,CASTKTISGLPLRGVKGETQYF,TGCGCCAGCACCAAGACCATTTCAGGGCTCCCTTTGCGGGGGGTAAAGGGAGAGACCCAGTACTTC
-,TRBJ1-2,TRBV5-1,TRBD1,CASSTPGQDLNYGYTF,TGCGCCAGCAGCACGCCGGGACAGGACCTTAACTATGGCTACACCTTC
-,TRBJ1-1,TRBV7-9,-,CASSQNIWAGTEAFF,TGTGCCAGCAGCCAGAATATTTGGGCTGGCACTGAAGCTTTCTTT
-,TRBJ1-1,TRBV5-1,TRBD1,CASSLRQGNTEAFF,TGCGCCAGCAGCTTACGACAGGGAAACACTGAAGCTTTCTTT
few,TRBJ1-2,TRBV7-2,-,CASSLLREGGYTF,TGTGCCAGCAGCTTACTTCGGGAAGGCGGCTACACCTTC
few,TRBJ1-6,TRBV30,-,CAWSGRGSPLHF,TGTGCCTGGTCTGGCAGGGGATCACCCCTCCACTTT
-,TRBJ1-1,TRBV5-5,-,CASSSHIRLGDTEAFF,TGTGCCAGCAGCTCACACATCAGGCTAGGGGACACTGAAGCTTTCTTT
once,TRBJ1-1,TRBV27,-,CASYSRENTEAFF,TGTGCCAGCTATTCCAGGGAGAACACTGAAGCTTTCTTT
-,TRBJ2-1,TRBV6-4,TRBD2,CASSDGLVGEQFF,TGTGCCAGCAGTGACGGACTAGTGGGTGAGCAGTTCTTC
-,TRBJ1-2,TRBV10-1,-,CASSEQGTYGYTF,TGCGCCAGCAGTGAGCAGGGGACCTATGGCTACACCTTC